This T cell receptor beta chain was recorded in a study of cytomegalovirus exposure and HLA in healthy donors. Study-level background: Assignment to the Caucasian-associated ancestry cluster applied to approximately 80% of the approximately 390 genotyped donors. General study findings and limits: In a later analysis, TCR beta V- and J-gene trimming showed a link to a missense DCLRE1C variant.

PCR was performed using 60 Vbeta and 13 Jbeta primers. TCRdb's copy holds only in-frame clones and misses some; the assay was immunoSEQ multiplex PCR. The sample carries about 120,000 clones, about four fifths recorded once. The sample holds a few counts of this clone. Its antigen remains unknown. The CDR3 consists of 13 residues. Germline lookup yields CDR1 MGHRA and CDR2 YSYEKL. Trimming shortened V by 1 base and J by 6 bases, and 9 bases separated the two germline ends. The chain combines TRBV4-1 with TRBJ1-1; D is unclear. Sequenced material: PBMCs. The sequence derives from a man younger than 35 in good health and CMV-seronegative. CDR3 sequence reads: CASSQVSLPEAFF. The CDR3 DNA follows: TGCGCCAGCAGCCAAGTTTCCCTCCCTGAAGCTTTCTTT.